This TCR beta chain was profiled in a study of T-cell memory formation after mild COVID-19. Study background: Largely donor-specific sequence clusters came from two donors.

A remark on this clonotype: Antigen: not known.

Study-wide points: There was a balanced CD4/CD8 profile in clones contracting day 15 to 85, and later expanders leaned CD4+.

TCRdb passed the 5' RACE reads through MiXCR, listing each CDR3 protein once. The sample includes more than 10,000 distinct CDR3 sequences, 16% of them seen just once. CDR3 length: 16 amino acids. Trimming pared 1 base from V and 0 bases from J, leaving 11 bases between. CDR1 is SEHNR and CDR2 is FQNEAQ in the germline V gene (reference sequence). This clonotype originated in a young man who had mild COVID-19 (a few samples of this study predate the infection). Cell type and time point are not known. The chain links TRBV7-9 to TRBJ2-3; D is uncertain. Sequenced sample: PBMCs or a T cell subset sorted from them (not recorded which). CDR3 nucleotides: TGTGCCAGCAGCTTAGGGTATTCCCTTAGCACAGATACGCAGTATTTT. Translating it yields CASSLGYSLSTDTQYF.